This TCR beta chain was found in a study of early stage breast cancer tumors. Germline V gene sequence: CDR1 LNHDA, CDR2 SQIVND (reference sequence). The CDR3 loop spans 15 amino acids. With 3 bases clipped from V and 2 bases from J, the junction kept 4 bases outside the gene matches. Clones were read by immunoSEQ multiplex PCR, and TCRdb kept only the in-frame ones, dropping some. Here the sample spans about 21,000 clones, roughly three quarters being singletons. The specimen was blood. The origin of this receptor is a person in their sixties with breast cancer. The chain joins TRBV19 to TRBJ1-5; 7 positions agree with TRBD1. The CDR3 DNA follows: TGTGCCAGTAGTATCGACAGGGCGGGCAATCAGCCCCAGCATTTT. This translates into CASSIDRAGNQPQHF.